The source of this T cell receptor (beta chain) is a study of blood T cell repertoires in COVID-19. The wider study: Spain, Italy and the United States supplied samples that represented acute and convalescent COVID-19. From T cells, B-cell-depleted T cells, or PBMCs came the material, which was cDNA or gDNA.

Per the study methods: Using reference gene primer amplification, nucleated cell counts were estimated. Clones were sequenced by immunoSEQ multiplex PCR, and TCRdb holds only the in-frame ones, with some missing. Clone size and V and J calls were adopted from that table, with D and trimming inferred from the DNA. The sample has 70,000 or so clones, about 90% seen once. CDR3 size: 14 residues. Germline V gene data show CDR1 as KGHSH and CDR2 as LQKENI. The J segment lost 5 bases and the V segment lost 4 bases, leaving 2 bases of the junction unmatched. The chain is built from TRBV18 and TRBJ2-1, with 10 bases identical to TRBD1. This clonotype originated in a woman older than 75 with active COVID-19. The sample comprised peripheral blood. The CDR3 here is CASSLGTGDNEQFF. CDR3 DNA sequence: TGTGCCAGCTCACTAGGGACAGGGGACAATGAGCAGTTCTTC.